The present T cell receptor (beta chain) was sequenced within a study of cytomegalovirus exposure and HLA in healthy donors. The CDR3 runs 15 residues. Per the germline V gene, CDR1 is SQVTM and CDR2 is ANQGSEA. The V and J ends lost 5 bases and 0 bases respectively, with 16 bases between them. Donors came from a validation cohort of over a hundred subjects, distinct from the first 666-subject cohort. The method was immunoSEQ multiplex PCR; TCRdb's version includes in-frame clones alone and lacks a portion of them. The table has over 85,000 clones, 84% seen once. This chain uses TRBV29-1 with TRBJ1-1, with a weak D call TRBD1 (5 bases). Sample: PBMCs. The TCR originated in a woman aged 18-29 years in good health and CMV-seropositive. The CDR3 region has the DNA TGCAGCGTTCCAACCCACCGGGGGATGAACACTGAAGCTTTCTTT. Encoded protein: CSVPTHRGMNTEAFF.